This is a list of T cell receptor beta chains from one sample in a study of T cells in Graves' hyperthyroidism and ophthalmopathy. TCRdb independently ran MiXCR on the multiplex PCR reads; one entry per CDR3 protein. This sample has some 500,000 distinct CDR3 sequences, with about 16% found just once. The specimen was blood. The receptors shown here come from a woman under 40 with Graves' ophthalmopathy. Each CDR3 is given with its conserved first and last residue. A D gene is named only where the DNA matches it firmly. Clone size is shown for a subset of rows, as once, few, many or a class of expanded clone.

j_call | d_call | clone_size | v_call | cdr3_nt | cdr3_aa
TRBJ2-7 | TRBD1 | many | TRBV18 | TGTGCCAGCTCCATCGACAGGGGGCTTTACGAGCAGTACTTC | CASSIDRGLYEQYF
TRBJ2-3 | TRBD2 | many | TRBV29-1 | TGCAGCGTTGAACCTTTAGCGGGAGAAGTAGATACGCAGTATTTT | CSVEPLAGEVDTQYF
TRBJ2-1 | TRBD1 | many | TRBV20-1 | TGCAGTGCGCTGGACAGGGGGTCCTACAATGAGCAGTTCTTC | CSALDRGSYNEQFF
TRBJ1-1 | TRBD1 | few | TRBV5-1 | TGCGCCAGCACCATGCAGGGGGGGAACACTGAAGCTTTCTTT | CASTMQGGNTEAFF
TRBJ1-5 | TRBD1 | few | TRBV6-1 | TGTGCCAGCAGTATTCACTCGGGACAGGACTGGCATTTT | CASSIHSGQDWHF
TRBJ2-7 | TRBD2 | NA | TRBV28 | TGTGCCAGCACTACCGGGACTACATCCTACGAGCAGTACTTC | CASTTGTTSYEQYF
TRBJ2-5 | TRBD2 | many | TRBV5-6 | TGTGCCAGCAGCTTGGTGGCTAGCGGAAGGATTCAAGAGACCCAGTACTTC | CASSLVASGRIQETQYF
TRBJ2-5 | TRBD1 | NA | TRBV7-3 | TGTGCCAGCAGCTTAATCGAGGGGGACAGACAGTACTTC | CASSLIEGDRQYF
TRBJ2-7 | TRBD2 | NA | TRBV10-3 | TGTGCCATCAGTGAGAAAAGGACTAGCGGGACGAACTACGAGCAGTACTTC | CAISEKRTSGTNYEQYF
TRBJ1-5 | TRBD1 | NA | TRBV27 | TGTGCCAGCAGTTCCATAACAGGGGGCTTGGGTCAGCCCCAGCATTTT | CASSSITGGLGQPQHF
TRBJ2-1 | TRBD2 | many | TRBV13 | TGTGCCAGCATATCCCGGACTAGGTATGAGCAGTTCTTC | CASISRTRYEQFF
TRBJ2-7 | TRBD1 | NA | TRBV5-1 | TGCGCCAGCAGCTTGGAGCGACAGGGCTACGAGCAGTACTTC | CASSLERQGYEQYF
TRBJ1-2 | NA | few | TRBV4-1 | TGCGCCAGCAGCCGACCCGGGGGGACGTTCAACACCTTC | CASSRPGGTFNTF
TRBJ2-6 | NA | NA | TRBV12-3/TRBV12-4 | TGTGCCAGCAGTGAACGTACTCCTGGGGCCAACGTCCTGACTTTC | CASSERTPGANVLTF
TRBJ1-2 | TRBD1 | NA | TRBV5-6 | TGTGCCAGCAGCCCCGGACAGGGGGGTGTCTATGGCTACACCTTC | CASSPGQGGVYGYTF
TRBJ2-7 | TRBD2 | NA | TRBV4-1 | TGCGCCAGCAGCTTGACGGGACTAGCGGTTAGCGAGCAGTACTTC | CASSLTGLAVSEQYF
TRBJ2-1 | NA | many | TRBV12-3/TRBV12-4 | TGTGCCAGCAGCCTCGGCCCGTTATACAATGAGCAGTTCTTC | CASSLGPLYNEQFF
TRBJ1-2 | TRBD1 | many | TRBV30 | TGTGCCTGGAGTCACCCGTGGGGGACAGGGTTTGGCTACACCTTC | CAWSHPWGTGFGYTF
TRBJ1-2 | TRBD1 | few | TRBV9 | TGTGCCAGCAGCGTAGCACAGGGGTTATCTTCTGGCTACACCTTC | CASSVAQGLSSGYTF
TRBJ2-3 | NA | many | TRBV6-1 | TGTGCCAGCAGTGCAGACTCTAGCGTCCCAGATACGCAGTATTTT | CASSADSSVPDTQYF
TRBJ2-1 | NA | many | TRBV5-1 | TGCGCCAGCAGCTTGTTTTCCGGCTCCTACAATGAGCAGTTCTTC | CASSLFSGSYNEQFF
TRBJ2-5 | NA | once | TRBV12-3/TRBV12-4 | TGTGCCAGCAGTACCTCGGGACTTGAGGAGACCCAGTACTTC | CASSTSGLEETQYF